This T cell receptor (beta chain) was observed in a study of cytomegalovirus exposure and HLA in healthy donors. General study points: TCR beta chains numbering more than 150 were designated cytomegalovirus-associated. Donors belonging to an Asian-associated ancestry cluster reportedly showed fewer N-insertions in productive TCRs than the approximately 690-donor mean, according to what a later analysis found. TCR beta V- and J-gene trimming was later associated with a missense DCLRE1C variant. Prior analysis indicated that the majority of TCR beta V segments exhibited productivity approximately 87% or approximately 30% of the time.

The PCR used 60 Vbeta and 13 Jbeta primers. Profiled with immunoSEQ multiplex PCR; TCRdb holds only in-frame clones, not every one. The data contain more than 150,000 clones, over 65% of them seen just once; the ten biggest clones take up around 1.5%. A few counts support this clone. Its antigen is unknown. CDR1 is MNHEY and CDR2 is SVGAGI in the germline V gene. The germline V and J ends were trimmed by 7 bases and 0 bases, with 10 bases remaining between them. CDR3 length: 15 residues. This chain uses TRBV6-5 with TRBJ2-6; TRBD1 is a possible D gene (5 bases). The specimen sequenced was PBMCs. This receptor was taken from a man aged 18 to 35 in good health and CMV-seronegative. CDR3 residues: CASKGQSSGANVLTF. CDR3 nucleotides: TGTGCCAGCAAGGGGCAGAGCTCTGGGGCCAACGTCCTGACTTTC.